The next 22 T cell receptor beta chains were all read from a single sample in a study of cytomegalovirus exposure and HLA in healthy donors. Primers: 60 Vbeta forward and 13 Jbeta reverse. Generated by immunoSEQ multiplex PCR, the TCRdb table keeps only in-frame clones and is missing some. This sample yields 150,000 to 200,000 clones, of which roughly 75% are seen a single time; roughly 10% belongs to the top ten. Sequencing used PBMCs. The receptors stem from a man in his late teens or twenties in good health and CMV-seropositive.

The CDR3 sequence: CASSPDRGLYEQYF. The CDR3 DNA follows: TGTGCCAGCAGCCCGGACAGGGGGCTGTACGAGCAGTACTTC. The genes are TRBV4-2 and TRBJ2-7, with 11 bases that match TRBD1. The V gene's germline CDR1 is LGHNA and CDR2 YNFKEQ. V dropped 4 bases and J dropped 4; count of bases not matched to a gene: 3. The CDR3 extends over 14 amino acids.

This clone has just one count. The J gene is TRBJ2-1, the V gene TRBV29-1, with 9 bases fitting TRBD2. Trimming took 4 bases from V and 8 from J; bases not matched to a gene: 6. The CDR3 has 13 amino acids. The germline gives CDR1 SQVTM, CDR2 ANQGSEA. The DNA for the CDR3 is TGCAGCGTTGTTTCTAGCGGGACCCATGAGCAGTTCTTC. Its protein product is CSVVSSGTHEQFF.

This chain links TRBV19 with TRBJ1-2, with 9 positions matching TRBD1. The CDR3 covers 16 residues. With V trimmed by 7 bases and J by 4 bases, 13 bases remained unmatched. Germline V lookup: CDR1 LNHDA, CDR2 SQIVND (reference sequence). The CDR3 DNA is TGTGCCAGTATGGGGACAGGGTACTCTACTGGCTATGGCTACACCTTC. It yields the protein CASMGTGYSTGYGYTF.

The chain uses TRBV10-3 and TRBJ2-1; maybe TRBD2 (5 bases). The CDR3 totals 14 residues. V lost 0 bases and J 6 bases, leaving 9 bases between the germline ends. Germline V gives CDR1 ENHRY, CDR2 SYGVKD. The CDR3 spells CAISESVGVNEQFF. The CDR3 DNA reads TGTGCCATCAGTGAGTCGGTGGGAGTCAATGAGCAGTTCTTC.

The chain links TRBV21-1 to TRBJ2-1; the table's D call of TRBD2 was not tested on the DNA. TRBV21-1 is recorded as a pseudogene. The CDR3 runs 16 residues. This CDR3 is CASSTAGTSVSDEQFF. The CDR3 nucleotides are TGTGCCAGCAGCACGGCCGGGACTAGTGTGTCAGATGAGCAGTTCTTC.

The CDR3 loop is CASSLGGGRSYEQYF. The CDR3 coding sequence is TGTGCCAGCAGCTTAGGCGGGGGACGCTCCTACGAGCAGTACTTC. V gene TRBV5-4 combines with J gene TRBJ2-7, with TRBD2 identical over 7 bases. CDR3 length equals 15 residues. The germline V gene has CDR1 SGHNT and CDR2 YYREEE (reference sequence). The ends lost 2 bases at V and 0 bases at J; junction bases unmatched: 5.

V gene TRBV28 combines with J gene TRBJ1-5; D may be TRBD1 (5 bases). Germline V gene sequence: CDR1 MDHEN, CDR2 SYDVKM. Trimming left V 11 bases short and J 0 bases short, with 11 bases between. The CDR3 contains 13 residues. CDR3 in DNA: TGTGCCTCCGGGGGGTATAGCAATCAGCCCCAGCATTTT. Translated: CASGGYSNQPQHF.

V and J are TRBV11-2 and TRBJ1-1; tentatively, D is TRBD1 (5 bases). CDR1 is SGHAT and CDR2 is FQNNGV in the germline V gene. The germline V and J ends were trimmed by 0 bases and 5 bases, with 13 bases remaining between them. The length of the CDR3 is 15 residues. The CDR3 DNA reads TGTGCCAGCAGCTTAGATCTAATTAGGGGAACTGAAGCTTTCTTT. It yields the protein CASSLDLIRGTEAFF.

This sequence joins TRBV7-9 and TRBJ2-7; 7 bases align to TRBD1. The CDR3 length is 16 residues. J was trimmed by 2 bases and V by 5 bases; bases with no gene match: 12. In germline, CDR1 is SEHNR, CDR2 FQNEAQ (reference sequence). The DNA for the CDR3 is TGTGCCAGCAGCGAAGGGACCGGGACAGAAACCTACGAGCAGTACTTC. It codes for CASSEGTGTETYEQYF.

The chain joins TRBV28 to TRBJ1-1; no reliable D call. Trimming left V 5 bases short and J 7 bases short, with 8 bases between. Germline loops: CDR1 MDHEN, CDR2 SYDVKM. The CDR3 loop spans 11 amino acids. CDR3 coding DNA: TGTGCCAGCAGTACTACCGTTGAAGCTTTCTTT. Translation: CASSTTVEAFF.

The rearrangement links TRBV2 to TRBJ2-5, with 8 bases aligning to TRBD2. The CDR3 is made up of 15 amino acids. Germline V CDR1 and CDR2: SNHLY, FYNNEI. Trimming took 3 bases from V and 0 from J; bases not matched to a gene: 3. CDR3 amino acids: CASSDETSDQETQYF. The DNA for the CDR3 is TGTGCCAGCAGTGACGAGACTAGCGACCAAGAGACCCAGTACTTC.

The gene calls are TRBV27 and TRBJ2-1; TRBD2 aligns across 7 bases. Germline values: CDR1 MNHEY, CDR2 SMNVEV (reference sequence). The CDR3 has 14 amino acids. The junction had 4 bases not matched to a gene; V was cut back by 4 bases and J by 4 bases. The CDR3 loop is CASSSWTRYNEQFF. The CDR3 nucleotides are TGTGCCAGCAGTTCCTGGACTAGGTACAATGAGCAGTTCTTC.

The V call is TRBV11-2, the J call TRBJ1-4; D is possibly TRBD1 (5 bases). Germline V gene data show CDR1 as SGHAT and CDR2 as FQNNGV. V was shortened by 4 bases and J by 2 bases, with 14 bases between the two germline ends. CDR3 size: 16 residues. The CDR3 sequence: CASSSWEGATNEKLFF. CDR3 coding DNA: TGTGCCAGCAGCTCGTGGGAAGGGGCTACTAATGAAAAACTGTTTTTT.

This clone occurred a few times. The chain carries TRBV30 and TRBJ1-2; 7 bases line up with TRBD1. The CDR3 consists of 16 residues. Germline CDR1 and CDR2: GTSNPN and SVGIG (reference sequence). V lost 0 bases and J lost 0; bases outside the gene matches: 7. In nucleotides, the CDR3 is TGTGCCTGGAGTGTTTGGGGCCAGGGGGCTAACTATGGCTACACCTTC. This sequence encodes CAWSVWGQGANYGYTF.

This clone was recorded only once. The rearrangement links TRBV7-6 to TRBJ2-7; TRBD1 matches 8 bases. Germline V gene sequence: CDR1 SGHVS, CDR2 FNYEAQ. The J segment lost 2 bases and the V segment lost 1 base, leaving 4 bases of the junction unmatched. The CDR3 extends over 15 amino acids. CDR3 sequence: CASSLGTGRPYEQYF. For the CDR3, the DNA is TGTGCCAGCAGCTTAGGGACAGGGAGACCCTACGAGCAGTACTTC.

The rearrangement links TRBV6-5 to TRBJ1-3; D might be TRBD1 (5 bases). V gave up 5 bases and J gave up 4 bases, with 15 bases separating them. The CDR3 extends over 15 amino acids. Looked up from germline, CDR1 is MNHEY and CDR2 is SVGAGI. CDR3 loop: CASSDLQAQGNTIYF. The CDR3 DNA reads TGTGCCAGCAGTGACTTACAGGCCCAGGGAAACACCATATATTTT.

The V gene is TRBV28, the J gene TRBJ2-2, with 13 positions matching TRBD2. The germline CDR1 and CDR2 sequences are MDHEN and SYDVKM. This CDR3 is built from 17 residues. V was clipped by 7 bases and J by 1 base; unmatched bases: 6. CDR3 residues: CASIWTSGSWNTGELFF. The DNA of the CDR3 is TGTGCCAGCATTTGGACTAGCGGGAGTTGGAACACCGGGGAGCTGTTTTTT.

This rearrangement joins TRBV7-9 to TRBJ1-1; 8 bases map to TRBD1. The germline gives CDR1 SEHNR, CDR2 FQNEAQ (reference sequence). After removal of 7 bases from V and 8 bases from J, the junction contained 15 bases not matched to a gene. The CDR3 is 15 amino acids. CDR3 protein: CASIRRGGTGGEAFF. DNA of the CDR3: TGTGCCAGCATCAGGCGGGGGGGGACAGGCGGCGAAGCTTTCTTT.

With regard to this clone: The same CDR3 can be traced to other DNA sequences in this sample. CDR3 DNA sequence: TGTGCCACCAGGGCCCAGGGAGGAAACACTGAAGCTTTCTTT. This sequence encodes CATRAQGGNTEAFF. The chain employs TRBV15 and TRBJ1-1; TRBD1 is a possible D gene (5 bases). The length of the CDR3 is 14 residues. The V and J ends lost 6 bases and 2 bases respectively, with 13 bases between them. The germline gives CDR1 LNHNV, CDR2 YYDKDF (reference sequence).

The chain has TRBV28 and TRBJ2-2; possibly TRBD1 for D (5 bases). The CDR3 runs 13 residues. V lost 8 bases to trimming and J lost 6 bases, with 13 bases between them. The germline V gene has CDR1 MDHEN and CDR2 SYDVKM. CDR3 bases: TGTGCCAGCCGAACCGAAGGGGCCGGGGAGCTGTTTTTT. This codes for CASRTEGAGELFF.

This clone occurred a few times. J is TRBJ2-1 and V is TRBV6-4, with D perhaps matching TRBD2 (6 bases). The V and J ends lost 5 bases and 7 bases respectively, with 12 bases between them. The CDR3 is 13 amino acids. From germline, CDR1 is MRHNA and CDR2 SNTAGT. CDR3 nucleotides: TGTGCCAGCAGTATCGACGGGAGAAATGAGCAGTTCTTC. This sequence encodes CASSIDGRNEQFF.

This chain links TRBV4-2 with TRBJ2-1; a possible D gene is TRBD2 (5 bases). The CDR3 sequence is 16 residues long. Trimming stripped 0 bases from V and 9 bases from J, with 18 bases between. Per germline, CDR1 LGHNA and CDR2 YNFKEQ. In DNA form, the CDR3 reads TGTGCCAGCAGCCAAGATGCTGTTAGCAACGGAGGTGAGCAGTTCTTC. Its translation is CASSQDAVSNGGEQFF.